Listed below are T cell receptor beta chains from one sample, sequenced in a study of CD8+CD57+ T cells in acquired aplastic anemia. One entry per CDR3 protein results from TCRdb running MiXCR on the reads. The sample holds 90,000 to 150,000 distinct CDR3 sequences, 45% to 60% seen once. The specimen sequenced was sorted CD4+, CD8+, or CD8+CD57+ T cells (not recorded which) from PBMCs. The receptors come from a human donor with aplastic anemia. Each CDR3 is given with its conserved first and last residue. D genes are given only for firm matches. For some rows the clone size is stated as once, few or many, or as a class when expanded; others skip it.

>TRBV2|few|TRBD1|13|TRBJ2-5
CASRGQGGETQYF
TGTGCCAGCAGAGGACAGGGGGGCGAGACCCAGTACTTC
>TRBV7-8|once|NA|12|TRBJ2-2
CAIPIGPDELFF
TGTGCCATCCCCATTGGCCCCGACGAGCTGTTTTTT
>TRBV10-3|NA|NA|14|TRBJ1-6
CAISESGGSSPLHF
TGTGCCATCAGTGAGTCAGGGGGGAGTTCACCCCTCCACTTT
>TRBV2|few|TRBD1|14|TRBJ1-6
CASISGTGMGTLHF
TGTGCCAGCATTTCCGGGACAGGAATGGGCACCCTCCACTTT
>TRBV24-1|many|NA|14|TRBJ2-3
CATSETGDSDTQYF
TGTGCCACCAGCGAAACCGGGGATTCAGATACGCAGTATTTT
>TRBV27|once|NA|14|TRBJ1-2
CASTRGRGAHGYTF
TGTGCCAGTACGCGAGGGAGAGGGGCCCATGGCTACACCTTC
>TRBV19|few|NA|12|TRBJ2-5
CASEQGGGTQYF
TGTGCCAGCGAACAGGGCGGAGGGACCCAGTACTTC
>TRBV7-8|few|NA|13|TRBJ1-5
CASSFSAGKPQHF
TGTGCCAGCAGCTTTTCAGCGGGCAAGCCCCAGCATTTT
>TRBV19|few|NA|15|TRBJ2-2
CASSILGRDTGELFF
TGTGCCAGTAGTATTCTGGGACGGGACACCGGGGAGCTGTTTTTT
>TRBV7-2|once|NA|12|TRBJ2-5
CASSFSEETQYF
TGTGCCAGCAGCTTCTCCGAAGAGACCCAGTACTTC
>TRBV20-1|NA|NA|14|TRBJ2-1
CSARDLAPYNEQFF
TGCAGTGCTAGAGATCTTGCACCCTACAATGAGCAGTTCTTC
>TRBV7-9|many|NA|14|TRBJ1-5
CASSLPGNGQPQHF
TGTGCCAGCAGCTTACCAGGGAACGGTCAGCCCCAGCATTTT
>TRBV25-1|few|NA|13|TRBJ1-6
CASSVRDNSPLHF
TGTGCCAGCAGTGTGCGAGATAATTCACCCCTCCACTTT
>TRBV9|NA|NA|12|TRBJ1-2
CASSGGIYGYTF
TGTGCCAGCAGCGGGGGAATCTATGGCTACACCTTC
>TRBV19|NA|TRBD1|14|TRBJ1-5
CASSMVGQVQPQHF
TGTGCCAGTAGTATGGTGGGACAGGTCCAGCCCCAGCATTTT
>TRBV6-1|NA|NA|12|TRBJ1-5
CASTVRDQPQHF
TGTGCCAGCACCGTACGTGATCAGCCCCAGCATTTT
>TRBV19|NA|TRBD2|15|TRBJ2-1
CASSVQGGYVNEQFF
TGTGCCAGTAGTGTTCAGGGAGGGTACGTCAATGAGCAGTTCTTC
>TRBV12-3/TRBV12-4|NA|NA|17|TRBJ2-1
CASSLAATPGLLNEQFF
TGTGCCAGCAGTTTAGCTGCGACACCGGGACTGCTCAATGAGCAGTTCTTC
>TRBV24-1|NA|NA|16|TRBJ1-1
CATSDPQGRVDTEAFF
TGTGCCACCAGTGATCCCCAGGGGAGGGTGGACACTGAAGCTTTCTTT
>TRBV24-1|NA|TRBD1|14|TRBJ1-5
CASSLTGGGQPQHF
TGTGCCAGCAGCCTCACAGGGGGAGGTCAGCCCCAGCATTTT
>TRBV6-5|NA|NA|15|TRBJ1-4
CASSYGVGGGEKLFF
TGTGCCAGCAGTTACGGTGTGGGGGGCGGCGAAAAACTGTTTTTT